The T cell receptor (beta chain) described here comes from a study of T cell responses to AZD1222 COVID-19 vaccine. Whole-study results and caveats: Among AZD1222 vaccinees, only six or seven were seropositive at baseline. Donors, mostly white British, included more females; clonal diversity was possibly underestimated. CD4 TCRs linked to vaccination spanned spike, dominating at 160-218 and 743-854. Two doses of AZD1222 preceded a rise in Spike-specific TCR breadth and depth.

The table came from immunoSEQ multiplex PCR; TCRdb's copy has only in-frame clones and leaves some out. The sample includes 150,000 or so clones, about nine tenths of them seen just once. CDR1 SGDLS and CDR2 YYNGEE come from the germline V gene. This CDR3 contains 15 residues. V lost 3 bases and J lost 7; bases outside the gene matches: 6. As regards this clone: No antigen is known for it.

This clonotype originated in an adult in good health. Material: peripheral blood, obtained on day 0 of AZD1222 vaccination. The V and J genes are TRBV9 and TRBJ2-1; 11 bases are a match to TRBD2. The CDR3 nucleotides read TGTGCCAGCAGCGCTAGCGGGGGGTACTGGAATGAGCAGTTCTTC. Translating it yields CASSASGGYWNEQFF.